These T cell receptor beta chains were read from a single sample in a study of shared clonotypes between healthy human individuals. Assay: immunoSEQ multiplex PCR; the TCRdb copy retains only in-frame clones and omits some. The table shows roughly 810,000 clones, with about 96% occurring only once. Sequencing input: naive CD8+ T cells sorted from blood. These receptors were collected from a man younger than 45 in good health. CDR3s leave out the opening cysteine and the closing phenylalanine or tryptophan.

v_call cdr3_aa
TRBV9 ASSVWGATLYNEQF
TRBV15 ATSSPTGRSEQF
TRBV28 ASSTHYGYT
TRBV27 ASSLKSTYEQY
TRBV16 ASSPQTVMNTEAF
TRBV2 ASSVQSNEQF
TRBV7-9 ASSLGAGTPGNYGYT
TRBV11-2 ASSLEGGAKNIQY
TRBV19 ASSIPLQGQQF
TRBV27 ASSFHTVRGRIETQY
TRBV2 ASQYQGGPTYEQY
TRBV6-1 ASSEEGRMETQY
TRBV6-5 ASSYRTGNQPQH
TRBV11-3 ASSTSGPTYEQY
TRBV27 ASSSRGGETQY
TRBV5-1 ASSLDGSLGTEAF
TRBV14 ASSPGTVNTGELF
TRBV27 ASRRGSDYEQY
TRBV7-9 ASSALGNTIY
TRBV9 ASSAGQGTYNEQF
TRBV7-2 ASSFGPGQGNEKLF
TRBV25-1 ASSVPGFQETQY
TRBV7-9 ASSLEEGVAYNEQF
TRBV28 ASSFQQGYEQY
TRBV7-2 ASSLGPDSGSHEQY
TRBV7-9 ASSSWTASYEQY
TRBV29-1 SVEAFGEGGVYNEQF
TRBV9 ASSVLGSHEQY
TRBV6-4 ASTPPGGADTGELF
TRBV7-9 ASSPAGGRLEQY
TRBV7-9 ASSPGTNGEAF
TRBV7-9 ASSLASARADTQY
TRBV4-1 ASSRGGTSGAKNIQY
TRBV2 ASRGQLPGY
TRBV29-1 SVSAGGPGNTIY
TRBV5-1 ASSLIAGGTEAF
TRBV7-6 ASSRSGPSTDTQY
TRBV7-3 ASSHQTLGAGELF
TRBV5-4 ASSFIAHEGEQY
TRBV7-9 ASRPKESSYNEQF
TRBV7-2 ASSPGLSGTDTQY
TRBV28 ASITPKGRNQPQH
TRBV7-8 ASSPGVLGEQY
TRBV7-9 ASSLDPEYEQY
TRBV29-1 SVISTTGNEQF
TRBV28 ASSLIEGEVGTEAF
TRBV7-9 ASSPKDRESFGYGYT
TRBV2 ASSEEGSGNTIY